Given below is one T cell receptor beta chain in context. CDR1 and CDR2 from the germline V gene are SGHKS and YYEKEE (reference sequence). Trimming removed 2 bases from V and 5 bases from J; junction bases left unmatched: 8. This CDR3 region has 16 residues. TCRdb's table, derived via immunoSEQ multiplex PCR, lists solely in-frame clones and lacks some. The sample has about 30,000 clones, 80% seen once. These data belong to a study of OX40 agonist ivuxolimab in advanced cancers. The sample in question was CD4+ or CD8+ T cells sorted from blood, obtained in a trial of the OX40 agonist ivuxolimab. The sequence was obtained from an adult with an advanced solid tumor such as melanoma, head and neck, liver or kidney cancer. The V and J genes are TRBV5-5 and TRBJ2-2; 8 bases align to TRBD1. The CDR3 DNA is TGTGCCAGCAGCTTCAGACAGGGGATGTTTACCGGGGAGCTGTTTTTT. Amino acids: CASSFRQGMFTGELFF. Based on the CDR3 plus reference TRBV5-5 and TRBJ2-2, the full variable domain is DAGVTQSPTHLIKTRGQQVTLRCSPISGHKSVSWYQQVLGQGPQFIFQYYEKEERGRGNFPDRFSARQFPNYSSELNVNALLLGDSALYLCASSFRQGMFTGELFFGEGSRLTVL.